These T cell receptor beta chains were read from a single sample in a study of blood T cell repertoires in COVID-19. Assay: immunoSEQ multiplex PCR; the TCRdb copy retains only in-frame clones and omits some. The table shows some 240,000 clones, with 82% occurring only once. Sequencing was done on a sample of peripheral blood. These receptors came from a woman aged 55-70 years with active or convalescent COVID-19. Each CDR3 is given with its conserved first and last residue. The D gene is left open where the match is weak. A clone size is listed for some rows: how often the clone was seen (once, few, many), or a class if it is expanded.

d_call	v_call	clone_size	j_call	cdr3_nt	cdr3_aa
TRBD2	TRBV5-4	NA	TRBJ2-5	TGTGCCAGCAGCAAAGCGGGACACCAAGAGACCCAGTACTTC	CASSKAGHQETQYF
NA	TRBV11-2	NA	TRBJ2-7	TGTGCCAGCAGGCCGCCGCGGGGGCCCTCCTACGAGCAGTACTTC	CASRPPRGPSYEQYF
TRBD1	TRBV28	NA	TRBJ1-2	TGTGCCAGCAGAGCGGAGGACAGGCTCTATGGCTACACCTTC	CASRAEDRLYGYTF
NA	TRBV19	NA	TRBJ1-2	TGTGCCAGTAGTTTCCACGTGGACAGCAACTATGGCTACACCTTC	CASSFHVDSNYGYTF
TRBD1	TRBV4-2	NA	TRBJ1-5	TGTGCCAGCAGCCAACCCAGAGGGGACAGAAGCAATCAGCCCCAGCATTTT	CASSQPRGDRSNQPQHF
NA	TRBV27	NA	TRBJ2-7	TGTGCCAGCAGTACTCGGGGGGCCCTCTACGAGCAGTACTTC	CASSTRGALYEQYF
TRBD1	TRBV5-1	few	TRBJ1-2	TGCGCCAGCAGCTTGCAGGGGGAGAGGTATGGCTACACCTTC	CASSLQGERYGYTF
TRBD1	TRBV6-5	NA	TRBJ2-5	TGTGCCAGCAGCAGACAGGGACAGGGCGTGACCCAGTACTTC	CASSRQGQGVTQYF
TRBD1	TRBV28	NA	TRBJ1-6	TGTGCCAGCACCCTAGGGTCAGGGGGGTCACCCCTCCACTTT	CASTLGSGGSPLHF
NA	TRBV19	NA	TRBJ1-5	TGTGCCAGTAGTATTTGGCAGGCCCTTAATCAGCCCCAGCATTTT	CASSIWQALNQPQHF
NA	TRBV19	NA	TRBJ1-5	TGTGCCAGTAGTCCCCCTATGTATAGCAATCAGCCCCAGCATTTT	CASSPPMYSNQPQHF
NA	TRBV7-8	few	TRBJ2-7	TGTGCCAGCAGCCCCTTAAACGAGCAGTACTTC	CASSPLNEQYF
TRBD2	TRBV6-5	NA	TRBJ2-3	TGTGCCAGCAGAGTAGCGGGGGGGACCACAGATACGCAGTATTTT	CASRVAGGTTDTQYF
TRBD1	TRBV7-9	once	TRBJ1-2	TGTGCCAGCAGACAGGGGGATAATGGCTACACCTTC	CASRQGDNGYTF
TRBD1	TRBV19	NA	TRBJ1-4	TGTGCCAGCCTCCCCCCCGTAGGGACAGGGGACGAAAAACTGTTTTTT	CASLPPVGTGDEKLFF
TRBD1	TRBV5-5	NA	TRBJ2-7	TGTGCCAGCAGCCCCGCGGGACAGGGGCTCTACGAGCAGTACTTC	CASSPAGQGLYEQYF
TRBD1	TRBV27	NA	TRBJ1-2	TGTGCCAGCAGTCGGGACAGGCCCGACCGTGGCTATGGCTACACCTTC	CASSRDRPDRGYGYTF
NA	TRBV4-1	NA	TRBJ2-7	TGCGCCAGCAGCCAAGATCTCCGGGGGGCGAACCACTACGAGCAGTACTTC	CASSQDLRGANHYEQYF
TRBD2	TRBV7-3	NA	TRBJ2-5	TGTGCCAGCAGCTTATCAGTAGCGGGGGCCACGGGGGAGACCCAGTACTTC	CASSLSVAGATGETQYF
NA	TRBV6-4	NA	TRBJ1-2	TGTGCCAGCAGTTCTGGGGGCGCGGGAGTTGGCTACACCTTC	CASSSGGAGVGYTF
TRBD1	TRBV27	NA	TRBJ2-3	TGTGCCAGCACTGGCGGACAGGGTTTGGCAGATACGCAGTATTTT	CASTGGQGLADTQYF
NA	TRBV25-1	few	TRBJ1-1	TGTGCCATCTTAACAGGGAACACTGAAGCTTTCTTT	CAILTGNTEAFF
TRBD1	TRBV27	few	TRBJ1-1	TGTGCCAGCAGTCCCCGGGACAGGGGGCTGGTGAACACTGAAGCTTTCTTT	CASSPRDRGLVNTEAFF
NA	TRBV3-1/TRBV3-2	NA	TRBJ2-1	TGTGCCAGCAGCCAAGACGACCCTAGTTCGGGCAATGAGCAGTTCTTC	CASSQDDPSSGNEQFF
TRBD1	TRBV7-9	NA	TRBJ1-4	TGTGCCAGCAGCGAACAGGGGCCAACTAATGAAAAACTGTTTTTT	CASSEQGPTNEKLFF
TRBD1	TRBV6-5	NA	TRBJ1-2	TGTGCCAGCACCAGACAGGGGGCGGAGGATGGCTACACCTTC	CASTRQGAEDGYTF
NA	TRBV29-1	NA	TRBJ1-1	TGCAGCGCTGAGAGAGGGAACACTGAAGCTTTCTTT	CSAERGNTEAFF
TRBD1	TRBV2	NA	TRBJ1-2	TGTGCCAGCTCGAGAGGGGGCGATGGCTACACCTTC	CASSRGGDGYTF
NA	TRBV7-2	NA	TRBJ1-2	TGTGCCAGCAGCTTAGATGCAGAAAACTATGGCTACACCTTC	CASSLDAENYGYTF
NA	TRBV2	NA	TRBJ1-2	TGTGCCAGCAGTCGACAACCCTACAGGGAGGGCTACACCTTC	CASSRQPYREGYTF
NA	TRBV27	few	TRBJ2-1	TGTGCCAGCAGCCGTTACAATGAGCAGTTCTTC	CASSRYNEQFF
NA	TRBV6-5	NA	TRBJ1-1	TGTGCCAGCAGTAGTCACAGAGATCCACCTCAAGCTTTCTTT	CASSSHRDPPQAFF
TRBD2	TRBV7-2	NA	TRBJ2-1	TGTGCCAGCAGCTTAGGACGACTAGCGGGGGGCAATGAGCAGTTCTTC	CASSLGRLAGGNEQFF
NA	TRBV5-6	NA	TRBJ1-4	TGTGCCAGCAGCCCCTGGACTGGCGGGGAAAAACTGTTTTTT	CASSPWTGGEKLFF
NA	TRBV11-2	NA	TRBJ1-6	TGTGCCAGCAGCTTCTTCTCTCATAATTCACCCCTCCACTTT	CASSFFSHNSPLHF
TRBD1	TRBV6-6	once	TRBJ1-1	TGTGCCAGCAATAAAGGGACAGCCACTGAAGCTTTCTTT	CASNKGTATEAFF
TRBD1	TRBV29-1	NA	TRBJ1-2	TGCAGCGTTGAAACCCCGGACAGGAACTATGGCTACACCTTC	CSVETPDRNYGYTF
NA	TRBV6-6	NA	TRBJ1-3	TGTGCCAGCAGTTATTCCGGACTCGCTGGAAACACCATATATTTT	CASSYSGLAGNTIYF
NA	TRBV7-2	NA	TRBJ2-7	TGTGCCAGCAGCTTCCCAGGACAACACTACGAGCAGTACTTC	CASSFPGQHYEQYF
TRBD1	TRBV7-2	NA	TRBJ1-1	TGTGCCAGCAGCTCCGGGACAGGGGGTAGCACTGAAGCTTTCTTT	CASSSGTGGSTEAFF
NA	TRBV9	NA	TRBJ1-2	TGTGCCAGCAGCCCCGACAGTTTTTATGGCTACACCTTC	CASSPDSFYGYTF